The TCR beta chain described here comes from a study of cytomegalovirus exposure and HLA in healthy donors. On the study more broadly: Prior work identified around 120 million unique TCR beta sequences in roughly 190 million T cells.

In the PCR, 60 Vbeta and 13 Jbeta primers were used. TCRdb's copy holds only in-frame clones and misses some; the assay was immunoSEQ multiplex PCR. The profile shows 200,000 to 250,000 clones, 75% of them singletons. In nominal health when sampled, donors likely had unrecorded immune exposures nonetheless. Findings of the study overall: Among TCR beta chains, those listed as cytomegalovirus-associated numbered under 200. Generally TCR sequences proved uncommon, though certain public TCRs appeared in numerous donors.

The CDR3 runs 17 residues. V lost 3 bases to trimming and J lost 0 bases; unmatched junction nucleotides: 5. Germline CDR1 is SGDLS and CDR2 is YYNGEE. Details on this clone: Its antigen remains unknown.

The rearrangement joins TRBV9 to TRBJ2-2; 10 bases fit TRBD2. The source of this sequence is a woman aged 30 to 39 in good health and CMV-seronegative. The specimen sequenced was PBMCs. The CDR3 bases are TGTGCCAGCAGCGCACCTAGCGGGGGAGCGAACACCGGGGAGCTGTTTTTT. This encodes CASSAPSGGANTGELFF.